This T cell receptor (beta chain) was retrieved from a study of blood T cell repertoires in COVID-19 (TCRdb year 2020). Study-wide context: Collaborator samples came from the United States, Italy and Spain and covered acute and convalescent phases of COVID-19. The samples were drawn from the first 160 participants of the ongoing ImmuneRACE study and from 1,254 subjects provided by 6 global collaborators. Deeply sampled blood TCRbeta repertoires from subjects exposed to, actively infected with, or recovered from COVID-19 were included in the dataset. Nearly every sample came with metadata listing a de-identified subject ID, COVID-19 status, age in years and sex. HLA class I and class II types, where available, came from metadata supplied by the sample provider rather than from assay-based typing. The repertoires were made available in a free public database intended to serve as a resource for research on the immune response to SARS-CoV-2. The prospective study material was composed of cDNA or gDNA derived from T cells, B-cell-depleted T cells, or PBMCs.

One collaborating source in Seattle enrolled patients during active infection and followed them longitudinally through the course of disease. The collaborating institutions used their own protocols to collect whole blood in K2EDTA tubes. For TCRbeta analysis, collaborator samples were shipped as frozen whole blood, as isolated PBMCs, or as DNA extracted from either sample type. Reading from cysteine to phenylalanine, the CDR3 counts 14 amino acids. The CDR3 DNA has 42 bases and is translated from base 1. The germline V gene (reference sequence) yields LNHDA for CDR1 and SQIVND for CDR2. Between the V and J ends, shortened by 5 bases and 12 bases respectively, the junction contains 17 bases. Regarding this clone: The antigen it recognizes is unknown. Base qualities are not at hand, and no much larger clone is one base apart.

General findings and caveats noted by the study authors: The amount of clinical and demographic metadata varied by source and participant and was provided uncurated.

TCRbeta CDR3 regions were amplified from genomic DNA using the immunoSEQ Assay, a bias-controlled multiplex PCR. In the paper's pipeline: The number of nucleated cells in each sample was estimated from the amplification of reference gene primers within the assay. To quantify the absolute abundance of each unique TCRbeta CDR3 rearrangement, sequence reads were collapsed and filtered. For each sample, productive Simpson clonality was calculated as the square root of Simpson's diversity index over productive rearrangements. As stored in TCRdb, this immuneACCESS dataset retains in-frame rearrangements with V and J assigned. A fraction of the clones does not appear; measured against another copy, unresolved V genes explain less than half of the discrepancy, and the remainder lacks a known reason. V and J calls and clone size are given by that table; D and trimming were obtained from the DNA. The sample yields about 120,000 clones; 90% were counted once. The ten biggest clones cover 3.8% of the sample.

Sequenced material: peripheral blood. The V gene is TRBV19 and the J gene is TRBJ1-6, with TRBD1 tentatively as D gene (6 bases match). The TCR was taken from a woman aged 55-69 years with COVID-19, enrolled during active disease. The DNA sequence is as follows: TGTGCCAGTAGTGCAGCCCGGGACACAGGACCCCTCCACTTT. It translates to CASSAARDTGPLHF.